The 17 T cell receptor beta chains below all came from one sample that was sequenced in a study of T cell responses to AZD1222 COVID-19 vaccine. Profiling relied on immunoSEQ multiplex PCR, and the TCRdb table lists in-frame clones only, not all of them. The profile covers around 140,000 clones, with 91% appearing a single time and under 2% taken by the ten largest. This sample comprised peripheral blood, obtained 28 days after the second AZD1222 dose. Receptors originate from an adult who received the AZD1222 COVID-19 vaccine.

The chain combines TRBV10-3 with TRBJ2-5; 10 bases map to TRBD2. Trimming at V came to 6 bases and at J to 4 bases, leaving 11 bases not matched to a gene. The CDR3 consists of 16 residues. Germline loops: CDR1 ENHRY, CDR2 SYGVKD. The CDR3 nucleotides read TGTGCCATCAGAAGCGGGGGGGCCGGGATCCGAGAGACCCAGTACTTC. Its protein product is CAIRSGGAGIRETQYF.

CDR3 amino acids: CASSMTRGNQPQHF. The CDR3 nucleotides are TGTGCCAGCAGCATGACTCGGGGGAATCAGCCCCAGCATTTT. The chain combines TRBV6-2 or TRBV6-3 with TRBJ1-5; maybe TRBD1 (5 bases). The CDR3 is 14 residues long. The germline V gene encodes CDR1 MNHEY and CDR2 SVGEGT. Between the trimmed V and J ends, which lost 6 bases and 4 bases, there was a span of 13 bases.

The CDR3 nucleotides read TGTGCCAGCAGTTTAGAGGACAGGGCTGCCGGGGAGCTGTTTTTT. Protein sequence: CASSLEDRAAGELFF. The V call is TRBV28, the J call TRBJ2-2, with 8 bases that match TRBD1. The V segment lost 2 bases and the J segment 6 bases; nucleotides outside the gene matches: 5. The V gene's germline CDR1 is MDHEN and CDR2 SYDVKM. This CDR3 is 15 amino acids long.

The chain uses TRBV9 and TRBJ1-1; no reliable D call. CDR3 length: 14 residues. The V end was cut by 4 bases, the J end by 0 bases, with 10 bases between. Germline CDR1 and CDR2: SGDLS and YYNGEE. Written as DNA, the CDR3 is TGTGCCAGCAGCCCAGCGGGGTTGAACACTGAAGCTTTCTTT. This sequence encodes CASSPAGLNTEAFF.

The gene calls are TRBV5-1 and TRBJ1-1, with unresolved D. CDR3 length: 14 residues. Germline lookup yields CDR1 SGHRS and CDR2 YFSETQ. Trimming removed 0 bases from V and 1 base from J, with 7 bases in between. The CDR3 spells CASSLGRKNTEAFF. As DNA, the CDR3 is TGCGCCAGCAGCTTGGGACGTAAGAACACTGAAGCTTTCTTT.

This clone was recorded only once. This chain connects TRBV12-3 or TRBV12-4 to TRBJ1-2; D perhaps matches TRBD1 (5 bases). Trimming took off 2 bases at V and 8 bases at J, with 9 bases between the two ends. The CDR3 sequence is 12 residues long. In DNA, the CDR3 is TGTGCCAGCAGTTTAACGGGACTGGGCTACACCTTC. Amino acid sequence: CASSLTGLGYTF.

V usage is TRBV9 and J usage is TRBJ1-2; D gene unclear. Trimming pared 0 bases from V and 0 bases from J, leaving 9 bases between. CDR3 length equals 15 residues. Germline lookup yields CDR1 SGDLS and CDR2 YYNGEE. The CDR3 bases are TGTGCCAGCAGCGTAGAGACGGCCGCTAACTATGGCTACACCTTC. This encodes CASSVETAANYGYTF.

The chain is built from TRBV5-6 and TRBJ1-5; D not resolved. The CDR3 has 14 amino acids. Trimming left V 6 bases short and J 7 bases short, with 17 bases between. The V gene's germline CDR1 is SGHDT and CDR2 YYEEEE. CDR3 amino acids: CASTKWAGYQPQHF. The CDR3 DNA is TGTGCCAGCACCAAATGGGCGGGGTACCAGCCCCAGCATTTT.

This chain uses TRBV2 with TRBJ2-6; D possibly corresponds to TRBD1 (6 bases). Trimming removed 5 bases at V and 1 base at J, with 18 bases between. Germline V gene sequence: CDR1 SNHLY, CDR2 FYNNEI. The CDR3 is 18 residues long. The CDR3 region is CASSTNSMGASGANVLTF. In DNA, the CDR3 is TGTGCCAGCAGTACTAACTCGATGGGGGCTTCTGGGGCCAACGTCCTGACTTTC.

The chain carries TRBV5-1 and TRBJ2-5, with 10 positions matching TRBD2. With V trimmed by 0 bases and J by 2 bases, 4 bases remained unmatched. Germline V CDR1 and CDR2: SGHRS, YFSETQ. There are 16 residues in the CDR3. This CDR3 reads CASSLVASGGQETQYF. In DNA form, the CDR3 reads TGCGCCAGCAGCTTGGTTGCTAGCGGGGGACAAGAGACCCAGTACTTC.

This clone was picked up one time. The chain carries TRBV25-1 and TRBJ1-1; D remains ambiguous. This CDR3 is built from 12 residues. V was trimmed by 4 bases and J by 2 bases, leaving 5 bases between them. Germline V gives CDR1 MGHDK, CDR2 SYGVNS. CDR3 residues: CASSVKNTEAFF. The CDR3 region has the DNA TGTGCCAGCAGTGTAAAAAACACTGAAGCTTTCTTT.

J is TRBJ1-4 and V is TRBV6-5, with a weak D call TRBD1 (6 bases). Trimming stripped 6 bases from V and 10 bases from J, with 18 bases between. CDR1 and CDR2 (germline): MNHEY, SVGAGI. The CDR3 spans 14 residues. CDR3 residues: CASRLDGTRGKLFF. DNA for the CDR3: TGTGCCAGCAGACTCGACGGGACCAGGGGAAAACTGTTTTTT.

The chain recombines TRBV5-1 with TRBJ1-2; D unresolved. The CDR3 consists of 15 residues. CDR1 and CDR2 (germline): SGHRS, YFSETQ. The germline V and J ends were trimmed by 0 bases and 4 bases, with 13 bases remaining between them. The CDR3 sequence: CASSLAGSVGYGYTF. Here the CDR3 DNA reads TGCGCCAGCAGCTTGGCTGGGTCTGTTGGCTATGGCTACACCTTC.

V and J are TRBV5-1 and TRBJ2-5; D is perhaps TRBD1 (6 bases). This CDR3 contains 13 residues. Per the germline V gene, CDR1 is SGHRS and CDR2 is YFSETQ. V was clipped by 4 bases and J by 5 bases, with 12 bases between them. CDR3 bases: TGCGCCAGCAGCATAGGACAGAGGGAGACCCAGTACTTC. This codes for CASSIGQRETQYF.

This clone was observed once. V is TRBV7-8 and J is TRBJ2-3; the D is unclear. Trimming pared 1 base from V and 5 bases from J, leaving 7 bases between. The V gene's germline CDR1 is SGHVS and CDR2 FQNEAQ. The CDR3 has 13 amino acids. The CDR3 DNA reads TGTGCCAGCAGCTTAGGAATCGGAGATACGCAGTATTTT. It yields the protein CASSLGIGDTQYF.

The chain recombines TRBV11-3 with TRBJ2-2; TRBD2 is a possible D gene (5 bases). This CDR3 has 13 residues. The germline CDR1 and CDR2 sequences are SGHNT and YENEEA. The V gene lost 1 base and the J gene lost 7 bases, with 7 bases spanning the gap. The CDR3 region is CASSLGGNGELFF. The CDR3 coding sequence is TGTGCCAGCAGCTTAGGAGGGAACGGGGAGCTGTTTTTT. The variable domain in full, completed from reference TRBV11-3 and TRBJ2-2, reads EAGVVQSPRYKIIEKKQPVAFWCNPISGHNTLYWYLQNLGQGPELLIRYENEEAVDDSQLPKDRFSAERLKGVDSTLKIQPAELGDSAVYLCASSLGGNGELFFGEGSRLTVL.

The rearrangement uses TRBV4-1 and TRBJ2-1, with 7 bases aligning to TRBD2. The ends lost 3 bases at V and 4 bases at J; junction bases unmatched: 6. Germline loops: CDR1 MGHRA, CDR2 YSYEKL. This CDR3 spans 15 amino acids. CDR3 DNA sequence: TGCGCCAGCAGCCAGGGGGGAGGGAGGTACAATGAGCAGTTCTTC. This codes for CASSQGGGRYNEQFF.